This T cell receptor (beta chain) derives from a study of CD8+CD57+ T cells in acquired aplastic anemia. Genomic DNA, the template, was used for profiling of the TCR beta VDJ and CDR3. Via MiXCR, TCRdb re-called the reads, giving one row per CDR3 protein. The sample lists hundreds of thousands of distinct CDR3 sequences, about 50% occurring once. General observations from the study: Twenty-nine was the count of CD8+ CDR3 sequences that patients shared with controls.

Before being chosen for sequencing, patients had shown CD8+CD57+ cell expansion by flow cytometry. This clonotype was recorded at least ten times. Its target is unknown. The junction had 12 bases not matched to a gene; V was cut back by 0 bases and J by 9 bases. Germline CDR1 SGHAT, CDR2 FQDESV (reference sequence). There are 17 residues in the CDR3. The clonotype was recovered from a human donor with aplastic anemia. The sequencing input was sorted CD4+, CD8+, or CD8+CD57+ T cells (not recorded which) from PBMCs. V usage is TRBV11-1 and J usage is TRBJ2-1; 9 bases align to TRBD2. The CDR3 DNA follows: TGTGCCAGCAGCTTAGCCCTCCGTTATAGCGGGAGACGTGAGCAGTTCTTC. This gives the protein CASSLALRYSGRREQFF.